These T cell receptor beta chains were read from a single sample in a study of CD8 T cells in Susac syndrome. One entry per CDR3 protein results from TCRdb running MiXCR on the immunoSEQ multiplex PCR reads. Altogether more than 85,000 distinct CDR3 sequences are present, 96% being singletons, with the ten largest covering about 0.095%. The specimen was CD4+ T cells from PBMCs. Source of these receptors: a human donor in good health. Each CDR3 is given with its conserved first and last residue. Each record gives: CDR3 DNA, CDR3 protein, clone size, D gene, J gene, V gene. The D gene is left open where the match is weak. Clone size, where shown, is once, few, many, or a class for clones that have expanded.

TGTGCCAGCAGTGGGGACTTTCGAGAGACCCAGTACTTC CASSGDFRETQYF - - TRBJ2-5 TRBV2
TGTGCCAGCAGCCGAGGGACTAGCGGGGGGAAGTACGAGCAGTACTTC CASSRGTSGGKYEQYF once TRBD2 TRBJ2-7 TRBV3-1
TGCGCCAGCAGCTTGGATGTGCTCACTGGGGCCAACGTCCTGACTTTC CASSLDVLTGANVLTF - - TRBJ2-6 TRBV5-1
TGTGCCAGCAGCACGACTAGCGATCCCGATACGCAGTATTTT CASSTTSDPDTQYF - TRBD2 TRBJ2-3 TRBV27
TGTGCCAGCAGCGGTCCTGGCAATTCACCCCTCCACTTT CASSGPGNSPLHF - - TRBJ1-6 TRBV12-3/TRBV12-4
TGTGCCAGCAGACGACTAGCGGGGGGCACAGATACGCAGTATTTT CASRRLAGGTDTQYF - TRBD2 TRBJ2-3 TRBV6-6
TGTGCCAGCAGTTTAGGGACGGCAGACTACGAGCAGTACTTC CASSLGTADYEQYF - - TRBJ2-7 TRBV7-9
TGTGCCAGTGGACAGGGGCCGTACGAGCAGTACTTC CASGQGPYEQYF few TRBD1 TRBJ2-7 TRBV6-5
TGTGCCAGCAGCCCTGGATCCAATGAGCAGTTCTTC CASSPGSNEQFF few - TRBJ2-1 TRBV12-3/TRBV12-4
TGTGCCAGCAGCAGAGTTAGGACAGGGCCAGGGCAGCAGTACTTC CASSRVRTGPGQQYF - TRBD1 TRBJ2-7 TRBV12-3/TRBV12-4
TGCGCCAGCAGTCAATCACCGGGGAAGGATGATGAAAAACTGTTTTTT CASSQSPGKDDEKLFF - - TRBJ1-4 TRBV23-1
TGCAGTGCTACCGGCAGCGGAACCAAAAACATTCAGTACTTC CSATGSGTKNIQYF - - TRBJ2-4 TRBV20-1
TGTGCCAGCAGTTCGATGATGGGGGGGATTTTGGAGCAGTACTTC CASSSMMGGILEQYF - TRBD2 TRBJ2-7 TRBV28
TGTGCCAGCAGCCAAGTCAAAAACATTCAGTACTTC CASSQVKNIQYF - - TRBJ2-4 TRBV3-1
TGTGCCAGCAGCCAACAGAGGAGGGCCAAAAACATTCAGTACTTC CASSQQRRAKNIQYF - - TRBJ2-4 TRBV12-3/TRBV12-4
TGCAGCGTCTGGCTCAACACAGATACGCAGTATTTT CSVWLNTDTQYF - - TRBJ2-3 TRBV29-1
TGCAGCGCTTTACCCTGGACAAATCAAGAGACCCAGTACTTC CSALPWTNQETQYF - - TRBJ2-5 TRBV29-1
TGCGCCAGCAGCCAAGAGGACACGTACCGCTATGGCTACACCTTC CASSQEDTYRYGYTF - - TRBJ1-2 TRBV4-3
TGTGCCAGCAGCTTAGTCAGGACCACCGGGGAGCTGTTTTTT CASSLVRTTGELFF - - TRBJ2-2 TRBV7-9
TGCAGCGTTGGTCCCGGACTATCAAACAATGAGCAGTTCTTC CSVGPGLSNNEQFF - - TRBJ2-1 TRBV29-1
TGCGCCAGCAGCCCTGACTCGAACACCGGGGAGCTGTTTTTT CASSPDSNTGELFF once - TRBJ2-2 TRBV5-1
TGTGCCAGCAGCTTGGAGGGACTAGCGGCCAATGAGCAGTTCTTC CASSLEGLAANEQFF - TRBD2 TRBJ2-1 TRBV5-4
TGTGCCAGCAGCCCGACCCCCAGCGGGTGGGTTGGGAATCAGCCCCAGCATTTT CASSPTPSGWVGNQPQHF - - TRBJ1-5 TRBV7-9
TGTGCCAGCAGTTTTGATCTCCCCTCCCTGGCGGGGAACACTGAAGCTTTCTTT CASSFDLPSLAGNTEAFF - - TRBJ1-1 TRBV28
TGTGCCAGCAGCCATTCTGCGCTAGCGGCCGTAAAGCAGTACTTC CASSHSALAAVKQYF - TRBD2 TRBJ2-7 TRBV3-1
TGTGCCAGCAGTTTTCAGGAGCCCAATTCACCCCTCCACTTT CASSFQEPNSPLHF once - TRBJ1-6 TRBV27
TGTGCCAGCTCCCCCTCCTCGAGGGAGGGAGTGGGGGAGCAGTACTTC CASSPSSREGVGEQYF - TRBD2 TRBJ2-7 TRBV18
TGTGCCAGCAAAGGACAGGGAATAAATTCACCCCTCCACTTT CASKGQGINSPLHF - TRBD1 TRBJ1-6 TRBV2
TGTGCCAGCAGCTTAAGCCGCACAGCGGAGCAGTACTTC CASSLSRTAEQYF - - TRBJ2-7 TRBV7-6
TGCAGTGCTGAGAGCTCTGGGGCCAACGTCCTGACTTTC CSAESSGANVLTF - - TRBJ2-6 TRBV20-1
TGCAGCGCTAAAAGACTAGCGGGAGGTGACAATGAGCAGTTCTTC CSAKRLAGGDNEQFF - TRBD2 TRBJ2-1 TRBV29-1
TGCAGCGTTGAACAGGGCGGGACAGATACGCAGTATTTT CSVEQGGTDTQYF few - TRBJ2-3 TRBV29-1
TGCGCCAGCAGCCAAGCTAAGGGGACAGCGCAAGGGGAGACCCAGTACTTC CASSQAKGTAQGETQYF - TRBD1 TRBJ2-5 TRBV4-1
TGTGCCAGTAGTGCCCGACTAGCTGAGGCCAAAAACATTCAGTACTTC CASSARLAEAKNIQYF - TRBD2 TRBJ2-4 TRBV19
TGTGCCAGCAGCCAATTGACAGGAAGTCAAGAAAAACTGTTTTTT CASSQLTGSQEKLFF - - TRBJ1-4 TRBV16
TGTGCCAGCAGAACCGGCGGAGTCGACTATGGCTACACCTTC CASRTGGVDYGYTF - - TRBJ1-2 TRBV5-8
TGTGCCAGCAGTTTAGAGCGCTGGGGGAGCTCCTACAATGAGCAGTTCTTC CASSLERWGSSYNEQFF - - TRBJ2-1 TRBV28
TGTGCCAGCAGCTTAGCGGGGCAGGGGGGGAATGAGCAGTTCTTC CASSLAGQGGNEQFF - - TRBJ2-1 TRBV7-9
TGCAGTGCTAGAGACCCGGCTAGCGGGAGTTGGTACGAGCAGTACTTC CSARDPASGSWYEQYF - TRBD2 TRBJ2-7 TRBV20-1
TGTGCCAGCGCGCGAACATCATATGAGCAGTTCTTC CASARTSYEQFF - - TRBJ2-1 TRBV6-2/TRBV6-3
TGTGCCAGCAGCTCGGACACTCGAGAGCAGTACTTC CASSSDTREQYF - - TRBJ2-7 TRBV7-2
TGTGCCAGCATTTCGGACAGGGTGCGTCAGCCCCAGCATTTT CASISDRVRQPQHF - TRBD1 TRBJ1-5 TRBV28
TGTGCCAGCAGTGAACAGCAAGAGACCCAGTACTTC CASSEQQETQYF few - TRBJ2-5 TRBV6-4
TGTGCCAGCAGTCTCCTACAGGCGGGGCAGTATTTT CASSLLQAGQYF - - TRBJ2-3 TRBV12-3/TRBV12-4
TGTGCCAGCAGCCAATCGGTGCAGGGGGCGCTTGGCACCTACGAGCAGTACTTC CASSQSVQGALGTYEQYF - TRBD1 TRBJ2-7 TRBV16
TGTGCCAGTAGACCCCCCCGGACAGTTTACACTGAAGCTTTCTTT CASRPPRTVYTEAFF - - TRBJ1-1 TRBV19
TGTGCCAGCAGTTACAGGGGGGGGCATGCCGGGGAGCTGTTTTTT CASSYRGGHAGELFF - - TRBJ2-2 TRBV6-2/TRBV6-3
TGTGCCGGCAACAGGGGGCCGGGCTACACCTTC CAGNRGPGYTF - TRBD1 TRBJ1-2 TRBV6-5